Detailed here is one T cell receptor (beta chain). Its specificity is not known. The germline V gene has CDR1 MRHNA and CDR2 SNTAGT. After removal of 2 bases from V and 8 bases from J, the junction contained 7 bases not matched to a gene. The CDR3 loop spans 15 amino acids. Here immunoSEQ multiplex PCR was the method, and the copy in TCRdb shows in-frame clones only, minus some. Of some 18,000 clones in the sample, approximately 70% were seen once. This record comes from a study of OX40 agonist ivuxolimab in advanced cancers. Study as a whole: The drug used for patients, ivuxolimab, was an agonistic anti-OX40 (CD134) antibody. Recorded diagnoses for dose-escalation patients were hepatocellular carcinoma, melanoma, renal cell or head and neck cancer. The dose of intravenous ivuxolimab that patients received every 2 weeks ranged from 0.01 to 10 mg/kg. Study-wide results and limits: At 0.1 to 3.0 mg/kg and by week 6, CD4+ and CD8+ T cells in the blood had expanded clonally.

This material consisted of CD4+ or CD8+ T cells sorted from blood, taken in a trial of the OX40 agonist ivuxolimab. The chain links TRBV6-4 to TRBJ2-1; 9 bases agree with TRBD2. The TCR originated in an adult with an advanced solid tumor such as melanoma, head and neck, liver or kidney cancer. The CDR3 DNA is TGTGCCAGCAGTGACCGGGGACTAGCAAGTGATGAGCAGTTCTTC. It specifies CASSDRGLASDEQFF.